This T cell receptor (beta chain) originates from a study of blood T cells in healthy people across ages (dated by TCRdb to the mid-2010s). Study-level background: Template switching captured roughly one uniquely barcoded TCR beta cDNA molecule per two T cells in model experiments. The donors were divided into four age groups: young (average roughly 15 years), middle-aged (approximately 39), aged (about 56) and long-lived (approximately 74). To track age-related changes in TCR beta repertoire diversity, the study relied on deep sequencing normalized with unique cDNA molecular identifiers. To avoid experimental bias, donors of different ages were randomly spread across the sequencing lanes. Two additional independent replicas of 1 million unique cDNA reads from the same blood draw were analyzed for two donors (one aged 18 to 30 and one aged 80 or older).

The library came from 5' RACE. Sequencer: Illumina HiSeq 2500. The second PCR ran for roughly 7 to 12 cycles and used a J-beta primer mix along with a sample-barcoded 5' primer. A unique molecular identifier was introduced onto each TCR beta cDNA molecule by a template-switch 5' adaptor carrying 12 random nucleotides. At least 2.5 million CDR3-containing paired-end reads were obtained from each sample. First-strand cDNA was synthesized from all RNA with the Mint cDNA synthesis kit, primed by a TRBC-specific oligonucleotide. Following uracil-DNA glycosylase treatment, all cDNA underwent a first 18-cycle PCR with the universal primers M1SS and BC2_uni_R. The authors processed their data as follows. Normalization of each sample was performed by random selection of 1 million high-quality reads, each carrying a distinct molecular identifier. Instead of being binned into consensus sequences, reads that shared molecular identifiers were thrown out. CDR3 identification, clonotype clustering and error correction used MiTCR with a Q25 quality threshold and the strictest error-elimination algorithm. A nonparametric unseen species model with Euler transformation was used to estimate a lower bound on total TCR beta diversity. Starting from the raw public reads, TCRdb applied fastp trimming at Q25, assembled clones with MiXCR and retained in-frame beta chains. Under each unique CDR3 protein, matching rows form one entry showing the most common genes and DNA. TCRdb, not the original authors, processed these V and J calls. A total of about 630,000 distinct CDR3 sequences appear in this sample, around a fifth of them only once. The ten largest clones represent approximately 3.7% of the sample.

There are a few counts of this clonotype. Its target antigen remains unknown. One base away there is no much larger clone; base qualities are not given. CDR1 and CDR2 (MGHRA, YSYEKL) derive from the germline V gene. For this chain, trimming is 0 bases at the V end and 3 bases at the J end, and the number of junction bases without a gene match is 8. The CDR3 spans 17 residues, from the cysteine through the phenylalanine. The read is trimmed to its CDR3 DNA, 51 bases read in frame from base 1. The donors were 40 or so Caucasian individuals from Russia, aged roughly 6 to 100 years, who were systemically healthy. Each donor gave ten milliliters of peripheral blood, drawn into EDTA-treated Vacutainer tubes. Ficoll-Paque density-gradient centrifugation was used to isolate PBMCs, with at least 7 million per sample. Trizol reagent was used to extract total RNA from PBMCs, with at least 6 micrograms per sample. For every donor, an aliquot of PBMCs went through flow cytometry to measure the percentages of naive CD45RAhigh/CD27high T cells.

Here is what the overall study found, with its caveats: Total diversity estimates from one million sequenced T cells were considered lower bounds and underestimates. A strong correlation was found between observed TCR beta diversity and the percentage of naive T cells measured by flow cytometry. Observed TCR beta diversity per million T cells fell roughly linearly with age, and a significant reduction was already apparent by age roughly 40. Compared with the aged group, the long-lived group had more naive CD4+ T cells, fewer expanded clones and increased TCR diversity, a pattern suggesting age selection. Bulk unsorted PBMC profiling prevented conclusive comparison of naive and antigen-experienced compartments. Because the CMV infection status of the donors was unknown, age-related changes in expanded clonotypes may potentially have been confounded.

This sequence was found in a man aged 70-80 years in good health. The sequence joins TRBV4-1 to TRBJ2-3; TRBD1 matches 8 bases in the middle. Sequenced input: blood. The base sequence is TGCGCCAGCAGCCAAGATTACGGGACAGGCGGGACAGATACGCAGTATTTT. The encoded protein is CASSQDYGTGGTDTQYF.